The present T cell receptor (beta chain) was sequenced within a study of cytomegalovirus exposure and HLA in healthy donors. Notes on the study in general: The classifier was said to identify cytomegalovirus status with high specificity and sensitivity.

Details on this clone: Its antigen is currently unknown.

PCR amplification relied on 60 Vbeta primers (plus 13 Jbeta primers). Produced via immunoSEQ multiplex PCR; TCRdb's table is partial and in-frame only. The table has under 200,000 clones, roughly 85% seen once. The sample was PBMCs. The TCR originated in a woman aged 40 to 50 in good health and CMV-seronegative.

CDR3 region: CATSREQGAWNTIYF. As DNA, the CDR3 is TGTGCCACCAGCAGAGAACAGGGGGCTTGGAACACCATATATTTT. The J gene is TRBJ1-3, the V gene TRBV15; the match to TRBD1 covers 9 bases. J gave up 7 bases and V 0 bases, and 4 bases lay outside the gene matches. Germline CDR1 reads LNHNV; CDR2 reads YYDKDF (reference sequence). The CDR3 has 15 residues.